A single sample is the source of the 11 T cell receptor beta chains below, sequenced in a study of cytomegalovirus exposure and HLA in healthy donors. Amplification used 60 Vbeta primers and 13 Jbeta primers. The method was immunoSEQ multiplex PCR; TCRdb's version includes in-frame clones alone and lacks a portion of them. The data hold about 140,000 clones, with 84% observed a single time. The sample was PBMCs. The origin of the receptors is a boy between 2 and 10 years old in good health and CMV-seronegative.

The chain recombines TRBV5-3 with TRBJ1-1, with 11 positions matching TRBD1. TRBV5-3 is recorded as an ORF, its role being uncertain. The V gene end was trimmed by 3 bases and the J gene end by 5 bases; junction bases not matched to a gene: 6. CDR3 size: 15 residues. CDR3 protein: CARSWTGGRWTEAFF. The CDR3, as DNA: TGTGCCAGAAGCTGGACAGGGGGCCGGTGGACTGAAGCTTTCTTT.

The chain employs TRBV7-2 and TRBJ2-3, with D uncertain. V was clipped by 6 bases and J by 4 bases, with 8 bases between them. The CDR3 covers 12 residues. Germline-derived CDR1 and CDR2 are SGHTA and FQGNSA. As DNA, the CDR3 is TGTGCCAGCAGGCGGCCCGCAGATACGCAGTATTTT. As protein: CASRRPADTQYF. The variable domain in full, with the rest retrieved from reference TRBV7-2 and TRBJ2-3, is GAGVSQSPSNKVTEKGKDVELRCDPISGHTALYWYRQSLGQGLEFLIYFQGNSAPDKSGLPSDRFSAERTGGSVSTLTIQRTQQEDSAVYLCASRRPADTQYFGPGTRLTVL.

The V call is TRBV7-6, the J call TRBJ2-5; maybe TRBD1 (6 bases). The V gene lost 4 bases and the J gene lost 5 bases, with 20 bases spanning the gap. CDR3 length: 16 amino acids. CDR1 and CDR2 from the germline V gene are SGHVS and FNYEAQ. The CDR3 region is CASSSGPLARGETQYF. CDR3 nucleotide sequence: TGTGCCAGCAGCTCGGGGCCACTTGCAAGGGGGGAGACCCAGTACTTC.

J is TRBJ2-1 and V is TRBV6-6; the D gene is possibly TRBD2 (6 bases). CDR3 length: 13 amino acids. Trimming stripped 7 bases from V and 8 bases from J, with 15 bases between. Germline CDR1 MNHNY, CDR2 SVGAGI (reference sequence). In DNA form, the CDR3 reads TGTGCCAGCACCCCGGGGGTAATCTATGAGCAGTTCTTC. The encoded protein is CASTPGVIYEQFF.

This chain connects TRBV6-5 to TRBJ1-1; D uncertain. The CDR3 runs to 15 residues. Trimming stripped 0 bases from V and 4 bases from J, with 12 bases between. The V gene's germline CDR1 is MNHEY and CDR2 SVGAGI. The CDR3 here is CASSYSSLVRTEAFF. The DNA for the CDR3 is TGTGCCAGCAGTTACTCGAGCTTGGTCCGCACTGAAGCTTTCTTT.

The chain has TRBV4-2 and TRBJ2-2; D uncertain. The CDR3 is 14 amino acids. CDR1 and CDR2 (germline): LGHNA, YNFKEQ. Trimming removed 0 bases at V and 2 bases at J, with 4 bases between. The DNA for the CDR3 is TGTGCCAGCAGCCAAGACCCTAACACCGGGGAGCTGTTTTTT. Translated: CASSQDPNTGELFF.

Remarks on this clone: At one of its ends the junction is not consistent with the germline gene, which may arise from a read error. The genes are TRBV7-9 and TRBJ1-2, with 8 bases lining up with TRBD1. Germline CDR1 SEHNR, CDR2 FQNEAQ (reference sequence). The CDR3 length is 16 residues. CDR3 region: CSSSLAWDRNNYGYTF. The CDR3, as DNA: TGTTCCAGCAGCTTAGCTTGGGACAGGAATAACTATGGCTACACCTTC.

The V call is TRBV10-3, the J call TRBJ2-3; D unclear. V was pared by 8 bases and J by 4 bases, with 13 bases between. This CDR3 has 13 amino acids. Germline-derived CDR1 and CDR2 are ENHRY and SYGVKD. CDR3 sequence: CAIGLPGSDTQYF. The CDR3 nucleotides are TGTGCCATCGGGCTACCTGGATCAGATACGCAGTATTTT.

This sequence joins TRBV4-1 and TRBJ1-1; D not certain. Looked up from germline, CDR1 is MGHRA and CDR2 is YSYEKL. Trimming took 8 bases from V and 1 from J, leaving 11 bases between them. The CDR3 consists of 13 residues. CDR3 nucleotide sequence: TGCGCCAGCCTAGGTCCGGCGAACACTGAAGCTTTCTTT. The encoded protein is CASLGPANTEAFF.

The genes are TRBV5-4 and TRBJ1-4; maybe TRBD1 (5 bases). The V end was cut by 4 bases, the J end by 8 bases, with 15 bases between. There are 14 residues in the CDR3. Germline CDR1 reads SGHNT; CDR2 reads YYREEE (reference sequence). The CDR3 reads CASSLYSGKEKLFF. The CDR3 coding sequence is TGTGCCAGCAGCCTTTATTCAGGGAAGGAAAAACTGTTTTTT.

This clone was observed once. The chain carries TRBV11-2 and TRBJ1-1; weak D call: TRBD1 (6 bases). The V gene's germline CDR1 is SGHAT and CDR2 FQNNGV. V dropped 7 bases and J dropped 3 bases, with 18 bases sitting between them. The CDR3 loop spans 15 amino acids. Here the CDR3 DNA reads TGTGCCAGCAAAGAGACCGGGGCAGGGGACACTGAAGCTTTCTTT. It yields the protein CASKETGAGDTEAFF.